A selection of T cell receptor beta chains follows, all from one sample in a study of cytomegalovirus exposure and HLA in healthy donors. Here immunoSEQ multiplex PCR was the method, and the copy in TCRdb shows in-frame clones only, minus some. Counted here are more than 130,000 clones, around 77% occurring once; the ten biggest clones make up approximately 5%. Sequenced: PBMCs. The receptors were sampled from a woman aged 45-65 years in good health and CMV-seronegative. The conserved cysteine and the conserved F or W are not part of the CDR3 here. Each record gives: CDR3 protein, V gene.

cdr3_aa: ASSQEKSGGAGETQY
v_call: TRBV4-2

cdr3_aa: ASSQQGAGANVLT
v_call: TRBV6-5

cdr3_aa: ASQINRALEAF
v_call: TRBV6-1

cdr3_aa: ASSLPTGGRTGELF
v_call: TRBV28

cdr3_aa: AISEVLDGDYEQY
v_call: TRBV10-3

cdr3_aa: ASTYSTGWFATEAF
v_call: TRBV5-6

cdr3_aa: ASSQEGRSTDTQY
v_call: TRBV4-1

cdr3_aa: ASSQGFGNQPQH
v_call: TRBV4-2

cdr3_aa: ASSRLPEGVEDTQY
v_call: TRBV4-2

cdr3_aa: AISEGGVASQPQH
v_call: TRBV10-3

cdr3_aa: SVRQGASYNEQF
v_call: TRBV29-1

cdr3_aa: SVEESGAREQY
v_call: TRBV29-1

cdr3_aa: ASSASGVSGNTIY
v_call: TRBV9

cdr3_aa: ASRVGQGGYGYT
v_call: TRBV28

cdr3_aa: ASSLVRGPWRAEAF
v_call: TRBV5-6

cdr3_aa: ASSASSGGAGAGQF
v_call: TRBV7-2

cdr3_aa: ASSLVWGREAF
v_call: TRBV27

cdr3_aa: ASSSGDRVREKLF
v_call: TRBV27

cdr3_aa: ASSVTGGNQPQH
v_call: TRBV10-2

cdr3_aa: ASSLDRRPTDTQY
v_call: TRBV28

cdr3_aa: AWRRQGQNQPQH
v_call: TRBV30

cdr3_aa: ASSPAGGPGETQY
v_call: TRBV11-3

cdr3_aa: ASSSEMTGDYSNQPQH
v_call: TRBV7-8

cdr3_aa: ASSPGQVLNNEQF
v_call: TRBV5-1

cdr3_aa: ASSFGLAGERESDTQY
v_call: TRBV11-2

cdr3_aa: ASRRSVGQGWETQY
v_call: TRBV5-1

cdr3_aa: ASSDQLANTGELF
v_call: TRBV6-1

cdr3_aa: ASSRNSGTGYLETQY
v_call: TRBV7-9

cdr3_aa: ASSMTSGGYNEQF
v_call: TRBV19

cdr3_aa: SVDPGYGYT
v_call: TRBV29-1

cdr3_aa: ASSQGTSADTQY
v_call: TRBV4-2

cdr3_aa: ASSLAPRYNEQF
v_call: TRBV7-9

cdr3_aa: ASSQAAGGTDTQY
v_call: TRBV4-1

cdr3_aa: ASSDYRGRAYGYT
v_call: TRBV6-1

cdr3_aa: ASGPGQPQH
v_call: TRBV27

cdr3_aa: ASSVGTSLRGYT
v_call: TRBV2